The present T cell receptor beta chain was sequenced within a study of blood T cell repertoires in COVID-19. Background on the study: There were acute and convalescent COVID-19 samples, and they came from the United States, Italy and Spain. T cells, B-cell-depleted T cells, or PBMCs supplied cDNA or gDNA.

The CDR3 length is 16 residues. CDR1 SGHRS and CDR2 YFSETQ come from the germline V gene. The V segment lost 4 bases and the J segment 7 bases; nucleotides outside the gene matches: 17. In the study's own analysis: The authors estimated nucleated cell counts from reference gene primer amplification. The protocol was immunoSEQ multiplex PCR, while the TCRdb copy is restricted to in-frame clones and leaves out a portion. Clone size and V and J calls were adopted from that table, with D and trimming inferred from the DNA. The data contain 50,000 to 75,000 clones, roughly 91% of them singletons. This clone was found a few times.

Material: peripheral blood. The TCR comes from a human donor in a cohort sampled during active COVID-19. The chain links TRBV5-1 to TRBJ2-7; 7 bases align to TRBD1. The CDR3 DNA reads as TGCGCCAGCAGCCTGCAAGGACAGGTGGCAGGGGAGGAGCAGTACTTC. This encodes CASSLQGQVAGEEQYF.